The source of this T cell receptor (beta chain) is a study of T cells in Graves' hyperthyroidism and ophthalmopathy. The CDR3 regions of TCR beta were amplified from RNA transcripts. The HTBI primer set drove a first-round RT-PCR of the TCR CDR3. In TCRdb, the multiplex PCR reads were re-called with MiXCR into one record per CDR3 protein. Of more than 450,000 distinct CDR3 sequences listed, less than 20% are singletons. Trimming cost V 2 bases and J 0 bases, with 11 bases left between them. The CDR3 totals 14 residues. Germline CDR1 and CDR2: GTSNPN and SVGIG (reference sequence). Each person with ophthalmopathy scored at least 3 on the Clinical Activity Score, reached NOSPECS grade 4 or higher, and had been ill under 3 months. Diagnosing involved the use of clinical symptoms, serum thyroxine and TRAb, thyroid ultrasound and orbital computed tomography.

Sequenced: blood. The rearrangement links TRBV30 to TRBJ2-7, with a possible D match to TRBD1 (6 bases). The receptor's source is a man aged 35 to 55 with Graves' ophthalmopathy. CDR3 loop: CAWSSGTYSYEQYF. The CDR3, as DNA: TGTGCCTGGAGTTCCGGGACATACTCCTACGAGCAGTACTTC.